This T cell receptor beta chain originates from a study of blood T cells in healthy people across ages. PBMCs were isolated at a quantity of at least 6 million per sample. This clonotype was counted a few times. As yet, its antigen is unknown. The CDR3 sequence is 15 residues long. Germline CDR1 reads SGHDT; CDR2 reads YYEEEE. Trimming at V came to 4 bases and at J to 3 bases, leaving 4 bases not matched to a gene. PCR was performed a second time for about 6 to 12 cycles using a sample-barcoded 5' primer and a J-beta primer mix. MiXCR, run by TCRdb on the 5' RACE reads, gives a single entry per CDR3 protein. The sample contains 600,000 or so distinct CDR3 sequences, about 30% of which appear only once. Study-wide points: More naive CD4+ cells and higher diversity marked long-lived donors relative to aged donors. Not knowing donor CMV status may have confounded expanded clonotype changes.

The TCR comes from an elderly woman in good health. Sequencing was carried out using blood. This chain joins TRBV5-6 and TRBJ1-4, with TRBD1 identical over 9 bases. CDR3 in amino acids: CASSRQGEPNEKLFF. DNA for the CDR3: TGTGCCAGCAGCCGACAGGGGGAACCTAATGAAAAACTGTTTTTT.